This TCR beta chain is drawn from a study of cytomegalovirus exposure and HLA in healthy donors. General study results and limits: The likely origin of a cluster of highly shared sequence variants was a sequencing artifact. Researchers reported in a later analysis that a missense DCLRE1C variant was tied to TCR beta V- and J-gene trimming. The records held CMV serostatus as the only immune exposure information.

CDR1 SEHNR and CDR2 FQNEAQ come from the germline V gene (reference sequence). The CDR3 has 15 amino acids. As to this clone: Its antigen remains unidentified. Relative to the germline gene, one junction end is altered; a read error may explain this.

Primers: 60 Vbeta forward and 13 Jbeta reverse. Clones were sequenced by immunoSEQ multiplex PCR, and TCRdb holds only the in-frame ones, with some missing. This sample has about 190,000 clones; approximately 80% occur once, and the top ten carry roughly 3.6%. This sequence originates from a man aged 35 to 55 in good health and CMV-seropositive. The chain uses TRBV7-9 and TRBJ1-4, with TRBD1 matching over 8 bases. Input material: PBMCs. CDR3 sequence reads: CSSSFQGARGEKLFF. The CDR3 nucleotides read TGTTCCAGCAGCTTTCAGGGGGCAAGAGGAGAAAAACTGTTTTTT.